The source of this T cell receptor (beta chain) is a study of blood T cell repertoires in COVID-19 (TCRdb year 2020). Background on the whole study: Samples covering the acute and convalescent phases of COVID-19 were provided by collaborators in the United States, Italy and Spain. The samples were drawn from the first 160 participants of the ongoing ImmuneRACE study and from some 1,300 subjects provided by 6 global collaborators. Deeply sampled blood TCRbeta repertoires from subjects exposed to, actively infected with, or recovered from COVID-19 were included in the dataset. The repertoires were released in a freely available public database meant as a resource for research on the immune response to SARS-CoV-2. The prospective study material was composed of cDNA or gDNA derived from T cells, B-cell-depleted T cells, or PBMCs. Where HLA class I and class II types were available, the types were taken from metadata supplied by the sample provider, not from assay-based typing. Nearly every sample came with metadata listing a de-identified subject ID, COVID-19 status, age in years and sex. Broader findings and caveats from the paper: The amount of clinical and demographic metadata varied by source and participant and was provided uncurated.

V is pruned by 3 bases and J by 5 bases, leaving 15 bases of the junction without a gene match. CDR1 SGHRS and CDR2 YFSETQ are derived from the germline V gene. From the cysteine up to the phenylalanine, the CDR3 has a length of 19 residues. Only CDR3 DNA remains: 57 bases, in frame from the first base. TCRbeta CDR3 regions were amplified from genomic DNA by means of the immunoSEQ Assay, a bias-controlled multiplex PCR. The source study handled its data this way. The number of nucleated cells in each sample was estimated from the amplification of reference gene primers within the assay. To quantify the absolute abundance of each unique TCRbeta CDR3 rearrangement, sequence reads were collapsed and filtered. For each sample, productive Simpson clonality was calculated by taking the square root of Simpson's diversity index across productive rearrangements. TCRdb mirrors the immuneACCESS table, restricted to in-frame sequences. Some clones are absent from its copies; in checked studies, under half trace to an unresolved V gene, and the reason for the others is unknown. V, J and clone size reflect that table, while D and trimming were determined from the DNA. This sample gives 150,000 to 200,000 clones in total; 70% to 80% of them show up just once. The ten top clones hold approximately 13% of the sample.

A second Seattle source provided samples from volunteer blood donors who had recovered from COVID-19. Collaborating institutions collected whole blood in K2EDTA tubes following their own protocols. For TCRbeta analysis, collaborators shipped samples in one of three forms: frozen whole blood, isolated PBMCs, or DNA extracted from either of those sample types. As for this clone: Its antigen target is currently unknown. No quality values exist for individual bases; no much larger clone is one base distant.

Sequencing was carried out using peripheral blood. The receptor comes from a man aged 50-59 years who had recovered from COVID-19. The rearranged segments are TRBV5-1 and TRBJ2-5, with 14 central nucleotides matching TRBD2. The base sequence is TGCGCCAGCAGCTCTGAGGGACTAGCGGGGGCGTCATCGGGGGAGACCCAGTACTTC. It specifies CASSSEGLAGASSGETQYF.